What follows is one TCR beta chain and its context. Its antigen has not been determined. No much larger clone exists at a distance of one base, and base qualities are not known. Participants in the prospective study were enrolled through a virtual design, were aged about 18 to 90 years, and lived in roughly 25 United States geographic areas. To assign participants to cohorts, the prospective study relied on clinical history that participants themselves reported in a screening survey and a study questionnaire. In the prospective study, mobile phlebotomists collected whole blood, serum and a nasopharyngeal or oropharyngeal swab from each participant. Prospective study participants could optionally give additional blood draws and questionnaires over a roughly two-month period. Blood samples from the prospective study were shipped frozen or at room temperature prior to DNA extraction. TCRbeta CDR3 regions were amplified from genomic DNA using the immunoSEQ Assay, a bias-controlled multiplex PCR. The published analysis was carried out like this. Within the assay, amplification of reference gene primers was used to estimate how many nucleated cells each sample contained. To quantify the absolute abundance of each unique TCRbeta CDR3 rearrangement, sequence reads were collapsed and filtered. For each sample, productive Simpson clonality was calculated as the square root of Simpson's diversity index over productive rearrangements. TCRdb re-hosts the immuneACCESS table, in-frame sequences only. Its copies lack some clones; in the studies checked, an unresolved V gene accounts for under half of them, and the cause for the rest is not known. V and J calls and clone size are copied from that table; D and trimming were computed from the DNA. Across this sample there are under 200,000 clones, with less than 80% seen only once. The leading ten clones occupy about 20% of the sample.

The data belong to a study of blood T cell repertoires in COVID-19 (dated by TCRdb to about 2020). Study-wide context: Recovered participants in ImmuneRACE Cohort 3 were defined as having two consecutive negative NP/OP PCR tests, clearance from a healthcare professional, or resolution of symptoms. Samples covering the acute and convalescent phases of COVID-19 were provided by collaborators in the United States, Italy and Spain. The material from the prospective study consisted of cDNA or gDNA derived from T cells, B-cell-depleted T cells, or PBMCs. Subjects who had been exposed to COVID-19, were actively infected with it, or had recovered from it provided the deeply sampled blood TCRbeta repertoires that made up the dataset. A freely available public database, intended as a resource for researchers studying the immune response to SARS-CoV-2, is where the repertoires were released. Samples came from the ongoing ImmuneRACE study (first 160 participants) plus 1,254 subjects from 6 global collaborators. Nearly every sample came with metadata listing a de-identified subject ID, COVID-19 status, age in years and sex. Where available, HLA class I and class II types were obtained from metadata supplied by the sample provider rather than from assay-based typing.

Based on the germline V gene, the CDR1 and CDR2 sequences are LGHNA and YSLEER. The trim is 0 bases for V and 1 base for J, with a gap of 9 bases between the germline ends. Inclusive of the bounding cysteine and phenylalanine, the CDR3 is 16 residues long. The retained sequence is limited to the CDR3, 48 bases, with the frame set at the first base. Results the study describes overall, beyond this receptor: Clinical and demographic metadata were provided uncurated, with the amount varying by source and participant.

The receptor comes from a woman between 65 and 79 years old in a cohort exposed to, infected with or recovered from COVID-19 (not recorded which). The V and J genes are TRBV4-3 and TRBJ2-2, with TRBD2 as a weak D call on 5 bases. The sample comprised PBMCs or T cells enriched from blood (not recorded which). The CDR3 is CASSQDQRRNTGELFF. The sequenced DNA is TGCGCCAGCAGCCAAGATCAGCGGCGGAACACCGGGGAGCTGTTTTTT.